The clone carrying this TCR beta chain showed up just once. Its matching antigen is unknown. This entry belongs to a study of tissue T cells after allogeneic stem cell transplantation. Study-level results: Across patients, clones rarely overlapped, yet motif clusters were shared tissue-specifically. TCR repertoires tracked anatomic similarity, regardless of disease or transplant status. In patients and mice, blood and spleen missed much of tissue repertoire.

TCRdb's table, derived via immunoSEQ multiplex PCR, lists solely in-frame clones and lacks some. This sample yields roughly 25,000 clones, of which around 67% are seen a single time; around 7.2% belongs to the top ten. Autopsy tissues included GI tract, liver, skin and lymphoid organs. The germline gives CDR1 SGHDN, CDR2 FVKESK. Deletions cut 2 bases from V and 5 bases from J, with 15 bases between. This CDR3 region has 15 residues. The V and J genes are TRBV14 and TRBJ2-5, with D perhaps matching TRBD1 (6 bases). This sequence originates from a female donor of 60 years or more with lung cancer. Sequencing was performed on tissue from the ileum, taken at autopsy. In nucleotides, the CDR3 is TGTGCCAGCAGCCAACGGCAGGGGCGTGGGGAGACCCAGTACTTC. Its translation: CASSQRQGRGETQYF.